Listed here are 28 T cell receptor beta chains from one sample, sequenced in a study of T cell repertoires in cytomegalovirus infection. TCRdb itself ran the reads through MiXCR, one entry per CDR3 protein. Among hundreds of thousands of distinct CDR3 sequences listed, 8% to 9.5% were seen once. Material for sequencing was PBMCs. These receptors originate from a human donor in good health (CMV status not recorded). Some clones in this sample may be carry-over from other donors' samples.

This clonotype was found a few times. The chain joins TRBV4-3 to TRBJ1-1; 7 bases are shared with TRBD1. Trimming removed 0 bases from V and 4 bases from J; junction bases left unmatched: 5. Per the germline V gene, CDR1 is LGHNA and CDR2 is YSLEER. The CDR3 runs 15 residues. In nucleotides, the CDR3 is TGCGCCAGCAGCCAAGAGGGACAGCGGGGCACTGAAGCTTTCTTT. Protein: CASSQEGQRGTEAFF.

This clonotype was detected a few times. This chain uses TRBV12-3 or TRBV12-4 with TRBJ1-5; 7 bases map to TRBD1. The CDR3 runs to 15 residues. The ends lost 4 bases at V and 5 bases at J; junction bases unmatched: 8. CDR3 bases: TGTGCCAGCAGTTCCTACAGGGGACGGGATCAGCCCCAGCATTTT. Translation gives CASSSYRGRDQPQHF.

This clonotype was detected ten times or more. V and J are TRBV7-2 and TRBJ1-5; 7 bases are shared with TRBD1. Germline V gives CDR1 SGHTA, CDR2 FQGNSA. J gave up 4 bases and V 2 bases, and 8 bases lay outside the gene matches. The CDR3 length is 16 residues. The CDR3: CASSLSPRQGNQPQHF. CDR3 DNA: TGTGCCAGCAGCTTAAGTCCAAGACAGGGTAATCAGCCCCAGCATTTT.

This clonotype has more than one count but fewer than ten. V and J are TRBV27 and TRBJ1-1; D is uncertain. Germline CDR1 MNHEY, CDR2 SMNVEV (reference sequence). The CDR3 extends over 14 amino acids. Trimming pared 6 bases from V and 1 base from J, leaving 12 bases between. DNA of the CDR3: TGTGCCAGCAGGCCGCTCCGGGGGAACACTGAAGCTTTCTTT. Its translation is CASRPLRGNTEAFF.

The sample holds a few counts of this clonotype. The chain employs TRBV7-2 and TRBJ2-1, with a possible D match to TRBD1 (6 bases). Germline lookup yields CDR1 SGHTA and CDR2 FQGNSA. The V gene lost 4 bases and the J gene lost 7 bases, with 20 bases spanning the gap. The CDR3 has 16 amino acids. The CDR3 DNA reads TGTGCCAGCAGCTCCCCCGGGCCTAAAGGGGGAAATGAGCAGTTCTTC. This sequence encodes CASSSPGPKGGNEQFF.

This clonotype was recorded a few times. The chain's CDR3 is CASSPRGMGVNTEAFF. The CDR3 DNA follows: TGTGCCAGCAGCCCCAGAGGCATGGGGGTGAACACTGAAGCTTTCTTT. J is TRBJ1-1 and V is TRBV7-9, with D possibly matching TRBD1 (5 bases). The V and J ends lost 5 bases and 0 bases respectively, with 16 bases between them. Germline-derived CDR1 and CDR2 are SEHNR and FQNEAQ (reference sequence). The length of the CDR3 is 16 residues.

The table lists this clonotype with many counts. The chain has TRBV4-1 and TRBJ1-2, with TRBD1 as a possible D gene (6 bases). The CDR3 loop spans 15 amino acids. Germline values: CDR1 MGHRA, CDR2 YSYEKL. The ends were cut back, 0 bases at V and 8 bases at J, with 16 bases in the middle. CDR3 sequence reads: CASSQEGGRGDGYTF. CDR3 coding DNA: TGCGCCAGCAGCCAAGAAGGGGGACGGGGCGACGGCTACACCTTC.

The chain combines TRBV11-2 with TRBJ1-1, with 7 bases lining up with TRBD1. The J segment lost 5 bases and the V segment lost 5 bases, leaving 11 bases of the junction unmatched. Germline CDR1 reads SGHAT; CDR2 reads FQNNGV. The length of the CDR3 is 15 residues. The CDR3: CASSAYLRQGTEAFF. CDR3 bases: TGTGCCAGCAGCGCCTACCTCCGACAGGGTACTGAAGCTTTCTTT.

This clonotype appeared many times. The chain has TRBV7-2 and TRBJ2-5, with D possibly being TRBD1 (5 bases). The V end lost 1 base, the J end lost 5 bases, and 11 bases lay between the germline ends. The CDR3 consists of 14 residues. Per germline, CDR1 SGHTA and CDR2 FQGNSA. The CDR3 reads CASSLGGAGETQYF. CDR3 sequence (DNA): TGTGCCAGCAGCTTAGGCGGCGCAGGGGAGACCCAGTACTTC. Complete variable domain (other parts from reference TRBV7-2 and TRBJ2-5): GAGVSQSPSNKVTEKGKDVELRCDPISGHTALYWYRQSLGQGLEFLIYFQGNSAPDKSGLPSDRFSAERTGGSVSTLTIQRTQQEDSAVYLCASSLGGAGETQYFGPGTRLLVL.

In this sample, this clonotype turned up a few times. This rearrangement joins TRBV7-8 to TRBJ2-2, with TRBD2 identical over 7 bases. Germline CDR1 reads SGHVS; CDR2 reads FQNEAQ. This CDR3 has 15 residues. V shed 3 bases, J shed 5 bases, and the junction held 6 bases outside the gene matches. CDR3 sequence (DNA): TGTGCCAGCAGCTTCACACGGGGGGTTACCGGGGAGCTGTTTTTT. Its protein is CASSFTRGVTGELFF.

This clonotype has only a few counts. V and J are TRBV4-3 and TRBJ1-1; no clear D. This CDR3 has 14 amino acids. Germline V CDR1 and CDR2: LGHNA, YSLEER. V shed 0 bases and J shed 3 bases, with 8 bases lying between them. The CDR3 sequence: CASSQDTEYTEAFF. CDR3 nucleotide sequence: TGCGCCAGCAGCCAAGATACGGAGTACACTGAAGCTTTCTTT.

This clonotype was seen ten or more times. The chain employs TRBV6-1 and TRBJ2-2; TRBD1 might be the D (8 bases). CDR3 size: 14 residues. Germline V gene lookup returns CDR1 MNHNS and CDR2 SASEGT. The ends were cut back, 7 bases at V and 6 bases at J, with 15 bases in the middle. The DNA of the CDR3 is TGTGCCAGCATCGACAGGGGAGGGTCCGGGGAGCTGTTTTTT. Residues: CASIDRGGSGELFF.

This clonotype occurred a few times. The CDR3 here is CATSDPPADEQYF. CDR3 DNA sequence: TGTGCCACCAGTGACCCTCCCGCCGACGAGCAGTACTTC. The chain couples TRBV24-1 to TRBJ2-7; D gene unclear. This CDR3 has 13 residues. Germline assignment: CDR1 KGHDR and CDR2 SFDVKD. Trimming left V 4 bases short and J 5 bases short, with 11 bases between.

Here the CDR3 reads CASSSSGRMVPTFNEQFF. The CDR3 DNA sequence: TGTGCCAGCAGTTCCAGCGGGAGGATGGTCCCTACGTTTAATGAGCAGTTCTTC. V gene TRBV27 combines with J gene TRBJ2-1; 9 bases map to TRBD2. Germline V CDR1 and CDR2: MNHEY, SMNVEV (reference sequence). There are 18 residues in the CDR3. With 4 bases clipped from V and 7 bases from J, the junction kept 17 bases outside the gene matches.

This clonotype has ten or more counts. The chain has TRBV7-6 and TRBJ1-2, with D maybe TRBD1 (5 bases). The length of the CDR3 is 16 residues. The germline gives CDR1 SGHVS, CDR2 FNYEAQ. V lost 5 bases to trimming and J lost 0 bases, with 16 bases between them. CDR3 in amino acids: CASSPLPGTSNYGYTF. In DNA form, the CDR3 reads TGTGCCAGCAGCCCGCTCCCAGGGACGTCTAACTATGGCTACACCTTC. Together with reference TRBV7-6 and TRBJ1-2, the CDR3 gives the full variable domain: GAGVSQSPRYKVTKRGQDVALRCDPISGHVSLYWYRQALGQGPEFLTYFNYEAQQDKSGLPNDRFSAERPEGSISTLTIQRTEQRDSAMYRCASSPLPGTSNYGYTFGSGTRLTVV.

This clonotype was seen repeatedly, ten times or more. The V call is TRBV7-2, the J call TRBJ2-3; 10 nucleotides align to TRBD2. This CDR3 contains 14 residues. With 5 bases clipped from V and 6 bases from J, the junction kept 5 bases outside the gene matches. Germline assignment: CDR1 SGHTA and CDR2 FQGNSA. The CDR3 nucleotides are TGTGCCAGCAGCCCTAGCGGGGGTTTTGATACGCAGTATTTT. Amino acid sequence: CASSPSGGFDTQYF.

This clonotype was recorded a few times. The chain links TRBV3-1 to TRBJ2-1, with TRBD2 identical over 10 bases. The V segment lost 1 base and the J segment 8 bases; nucleotides outside the gene matches: 11. This CDR3 is 17 amino acids long. The germline CDR1 and CDR2 sequences are LGHDT and YNNKEL (reference sequence). DNA for the CDR3: TGTGCCAGCAGCCAAGGAATTAGCGGGGGGTCGTTAGATGAGCAGTTCTTC. As protein: CASSQGISGGSLDEQFF.

This clonotype came up a few times. The rearrangement uses TRBV29-1 and TRBJ2-3; the D is unclear. V gave up 2 bases and J gave up 0 bases, with 9 bases separating them. The CDR3 has 14 residues. CDR1 SQVTM and CDR2 ANQGSEA come from the germline V gene. The CDR3 sequence is CSVEFPESTDTQYF. In DNA, the CDR3 is TGCAGCGTTGAATTCCCAGAAAGCACAGATACGCAGTATTTT.

Here the CDR3 reads CASNYRGPGEKLFF. In nucleotides, the CDR3 is TGTGCCAGCAACTACAGGGGTCCAGGGGAAAAACTGTTTTTT. The chain couples TRBV7-6 to TRBJ1-4; TRBD1 agrees at 7 bases. The CDR3 loop spans 14 amino acids. Germline trimming cut 7 bases from V and 8 bases from J; bases unmatched to any gene: 10. Germline V gene sequence: CDR1 SGHVS, CDR2 FNYEAQ.

This clonotype has only a few counts. The chain combines TRBV7-8 with TRBJ1-5, with D possibly TRBD1 on 5 matching bases. The CDR3 has 18 amino acids. From germline, CDR1 is SGHVS and CDR2 FQNEAQ. V lost 2 bases to trimming and J lost 6 bases, with 23 bases between them. The CDR3 DNA is TGTGCCAGCAGCTTATCCGGGAGGGGAGGTCGGCAAACTCAGCCCCAGCATTTT. Residues: CASSLSGRGGRQTQPQHF.

This clonotype occurred many times. The chain joins TRBV7-2 to TRBJ2-7; 7 nucleotides agree with TRBD1. Germline assignment: CDR1 SGHTA and CDR2 FQGNSA. This CDR3 comprises 15 residues. The J segment lost 2 bases and the V segment lost 5 bases, leaving 9 bases of the junction unmatched. The CDR3 loop reads CASSPALTGPYEQYF. The CDR3 nucleotides read TGTGCCAGCAGCCCAGCGTTGACAGGGCCCTACGAGCAGTACTTC. Full variable domain (outside the CDR3, taken from reference TRBV7-2 and TRBJ2-7): GAGVSQSPSNKVTEKGKDVELRCDPISGHTALYWYRQSLGQGLEFLIYFQGNSAPDKSGLPSDRFSAERTGGSVSTLTIQRTQQEDSAVYLCASSPALTGPYEQYFGPGTRLTVT.

The genes are TRBV28 and TRBJ2-3; a weak D match, TRBD2 (7 bases). CDR3 length equals 18 residues. The V gene's germline CDR1 is MDHEN and CDR2 SYDVKM. Deletions cut 5 bases from V and 0 bases from J, with 21 bases between. Written as DNA, the CDR3 is TGTGCCAGCAGTCAACCCCTAGGGGGGGCGCAAAGCACAGATACGCAGTATTTT. It encodes CASSQPLGGAQSTDTQYF. Filled out from reference TRBV28 and TRBJ2-3, the complete variable domain reads DVKVTQSSRYLVKRTGEKVFLECVQDMDHENMFWYRQDPGLGLRLIYFSYDVKMKEKGDIPEGYSVSREKKERFSLILESASTNQTSMYLCASSQPLGGAQSTDTQYFGPGTRLTVL.

This clonotype was seen many times. This chain connects TRBV12-3 or TRBV12-4 to TRBJ1-4; weak D call: TRBD1 (6 bases). Trimming shortened V by 5 bases and J by 3 bases, and 10 bases separated the two germline ends. The CDR3 runs to 14 residues. CDR3 region: CASSPGHSNEKLFF. DNA of the CDR3: TGTGCCAGCAGTCCGGGACATTCTAATGAAAAACTGTTTTTT.

The chain joins TRBV7-2 to TRBJ2-5, with 14 bases matching TRBD2. Germline lookup yields CDR1 SGHTA and CDR2 FQGNSA. The CDR3 length is 18 residues. After removal of 4 bases from V and 6 bases from J, the junction contained 13 bases not matched to a gene. The CDR3 nucleotides are TGTGCCAGCAGCTCACCCGGACTAGCGGGGGGCCGGGGAAAGACCCAGTACTTC. This codes for CASSSPGLAGGRGKTQYF.

In this sample, this clonotype turned up a few times. This chain uses TRBV5-1 with TRBJ2-3, with TRBD2 matching 8 bases. Germline-derived CDR1 and CDR2 are SGHRS and YFSETQ. Trimming removed 0 bases from V and 4 bases from J; junction bases left unmatched: 4. The CDR3 is 15 amino acids. The CDR3 here is CASSLAAGDADTQYF. As DNA, the CDR3 is TGCGCCAGCAGCTTGGCAGCGGGGGATGCAGATACGCAGTATTTT.

The chain employs TRBV6-1 and TRBJ1-1, with 9 bases fitting TRBD1. J lost 6 bases, V lost 5 bases, and 10 bases had no gene match. Germline CDR1 and CDR2: MNHNS and SASEGT. This CDR3 contains 15 residues. The CDR3 DNA is TGTGCCAGCAGTTCGAACAGGGGGCGGTGGGCTGAAGCTTTCTTT. Encoded protein: CASSSNRGRWAEAFF.

There are a few counts of this clonotype. The chain employs TRBV20-1 and TRBJ2-7, with 11 positions matching TRBD2. CDR3 length: 15 amino acids. Germline V gene sequence: CDR1 DFQATT, CDR2 SNEGSKA (reference sequence). Germline trimming cut 0 bases from V and 2 bases from J; bases unmatched to any gene: 3. DNA of the CDR3: TGCAGTGCTAGAGACGGGACTAGCGGAGCCTACGAGCAGTACTTC. It yields the protein CSARDGTSGAYEQYF.

This clonotype was picked up many times. The rearrangement joins TRBV7-2 to TRBJ2-5, with 9 bases lining up with TRBD1. The germline V gene has CDR1 SGHTA and CDR2 FQGNSA. V lost 5 bases to trimming and J lost 5 bases; unmatched junction nucleotides: 9. There are 15 residues in the CDR3. CDR3 bases: TGTGCCAGCAGCCCTCCCCGAGACAGGGGGGAGACCCAGTACTTC. Its translation is CASSPPRDRGETQYF.